Listed here are 19 T cell receptor beta chains from one sample, sequenced in a study of glioma-infiltrating T cells. TCR alpha and beta CDR3 regions were amplified from RNA using iRepertoire nested multiplex PCR. TCRdb reprocessed the multiplex PCR reads with MiXCR, giving one entry per CDR3 protein. This repertoire shows tens of thousands of distinct CDR3 sequences, around 37% found once; its top ten account for around two fifths. Input material: glioma tissue, nonneoplastic brain tissue, or PBMCs (not recorded which). Receptors originate from a human donor with low-grade glioma or glioblastoma, undergoing nonglioma brain surgery, or in good health (not recorded which).

In its sample, this clonotype was seen many times. The chain has TRBV19 and TRBJ1-3; no definite D call. The germline gives CDR1 LNHDA, CDR2 SQIVND (reference sequence). CDR3 length: 13 residues. Trimming shortened V by 3 bases and J by 9 bases, and 12 bases separated the two germline ends. DNA of the CDR3: TGTGCCAGTAGTATCGATCGCTGGAGCACCATATATTTT. As protein: CASSIDRWSTIYF.

This clonotype occurred many times. The gene calls are TRBV7-2 and TRBJ2-5; TRBD2 aligns across 7 bases. Germline loops: CDR1 SGHTA, CDR2 FQGNSA. V was clipped by 0 bases and J by 0 bases; unmatched bases: 7. CDR3 length: 17 residues. CDR3 sequence reads: CASSLARRGWNQETQYF. CDR3 coding DNA: TGTGCCAGCAGCTTAGCGCGGCGGGGGTGGAACCAAGAGACCCAGTACTTC.

About this clonotype: Since a much larger clone is just one base distant, this may be a read error. This chain joins TRBV5-1 and TRBJ1-1, with D unclear. The CDR3 spans 14 residues. Per germline, CDR1 SGHRS and CDR2 YFSETQ. CDR3 nucleotides: TGCGCCAGCAGCTTCGGAAGCATGAACACTGAAGCTCTCTTT. Amino acids: CASSFGSMNTEALF.

At least ten counts were recorded for this clonotype. This sequence joins TRBV7-2 and TRBJ1-6, with 9 bases aligning to TRBD1. The CDR3 length is 14 residues. From germline, CDR1 is SGHTA and CDR2 FQGNSA. V was pared by 4 bases and J by 8 bases, with 3 bases of the junction left unmatched. The CDR3 reads CASSWGQGYSPLHF. DNA of the CDR3: TGTGCCAGCAGCTGGGGACAGGGCTATTCACCCCTCCACTTT.

In this sample, this clonotype turned up many times. The chain recombines TRBV5-1 with TRBJ1-1; D possibly corresponds to TRBD1 (5 bases). Deletions cut 2 bases from V and 0 bases from J, with 8 bases between. This CDR3 is 14 amino acids long. Germline V CDR1 and CDR2: SGHRS, YFSETQ. The CDR3 loop reads CASSFQGMNTEAFF. The CDR3 coding sequence is TGCGCCAGCAGCTTTCAGGGTATGAACACTGAAGCTTTCTTT.

This clonotype was recorded many times. The chain has TRBV27 and TRBJ2-5; D is uncertain. The V and J ends lost 2 bases and 2 bases respectively, with 9 bases between them. From germline, CDR1 is MNHEY and CDR2 SMNVEV (reference sequence). The CDR3 consists of 14 residues. The CDR3 is CASSLLGQQETQYF. CDR3 sequence (DNA): TGTGCCAGCAGTTTACTAGGGCAACAAGAGACCCAGTACTTC.

This clonotype occurred a few times. A much larger clone lies one base from this, so it may be a read error. The chain combines TRBV24-1 with TRBJ2-7; D gene uncertain. Germline CDR1 KGHDR, CDR2 SFDVKD. The CDR3 extends over 14 amino acids. The V gene lost 5 bases and the J gene lost 3 bases, with 13 bases spanning the gap. The CDR3 loop reads CATSGSDPSYEQYF. CDR3 nucleotides: TGTGCCACCAGTGGTTCAGACCCAAGCTACGAGCAGTACTTC.

This clonotype showed up many times. The genes are TRBV11-2 and TRBJ2-5, with 8 positions matching TRBD2. The germline V gene has CDR1 SGHAT and CDR2 FQNNGV. V gave up 5 bases and J gave up 4 bases; unmatched junction bases: 15. The CDR3 loop spans 17 amino acids. The CDR3 DNA reads as TGTGCCAGCAGCCCCGTGGGCCGGGGGGGCCTTCCAGAGACCCAGTACTTC. Protein product: CASSPVGRGGLPETQYF.

A note on this clonotype: One end of the junction does not line up with germline, which may come from a read error. This chain uses TRBV6-1 with TRBJ2-1; 7 bases fit TRBD1. Looked up from germline, CDR1 is MNHNS and CDR2 is SASEGT. The CDR3 contains 14 residues. The CDR3 region has the DNA TGTGCCAGCAGTAAGGGACAGAGGATCGGTGAGCAGCTCTTC. Amino acids: CASSKGQRIGEQLF.

About this clonotype: A much larger clone differs by one base, so this may be a read error. The rearrangement joins TRBV19 to TRBJ2-1; 9 bases map to TRBD1. The length of the CDR3 is 14 residues. In germline, CDR1 is LNHDA, CDR2 SQIVND (reference sequence). The CDR3 reads CASNLGTGYNGQFF. DNA of the CDR3: TGTGCCAGTAACTTAGGGACAGGGTACAATGGGCAGTTCTTC.

At least ten counts were recorded for this clonotype. This sequence joins TRBV3-1 and TRBJ2-5, with TRBD1 matching 7 bases. The CDR3 consists of 15 residues. CDR1 is LGHDT and CDR2 is YNNKEL in the germline V gene (reference sequence). The junction had 9 bases not matched to a gene; V was cut back by 6 bases and J by 2 bases. The CDR3 here is CASRPMDRSQETQYF. The CDR3 coding sequence is TGTGCCAGCAGACCAATGGACAGGAGTCAAGAGACCCAGTACTTC.

The V gene is TRBV6-6, the J gene TRBJ2-1, with D uncertain. The CDR3 runs to 14 residues. Trimming left V 5 bases short and J 12 bases short, with 20 bases between. Germline V gene data show CDR1 as MNHNY and CDR2 as SVGAGI (reference sequence). CDR3 residues: CASSDWVSTDTQFF. For the CDR3, the DNA is TGTGCCAGCAGTGATTGGGTGAGCACAGATACGCAGTTCTTC.

A note on this clonotype: A much larger clone differs from this one at a single base, so this may be a read error. The CDR3 DNA sequence: TGCGCCAGCAGCGGACAGGACGAAGAGCAGTACTTC. As protein: CASSGQDEEQYF. The rearrangement links TRBV5-1 to TRBJ2-7; 7 positions agree with TRBD1. The V and J ends lost 4 bases and 7 bases, in that order; junction bases with no gene match: 5. CDR3 length: 12 residues. Germline lookup yields CDR1 SGHRS and CDR2 YFSETQ.

The sample holds many counts of this clonotype. This chain links TRBV6-5 with TRBJ2-4; D is possibly TRBD2 (5 bases). The CDR3 totals 16 residues. Per germline, CDR1 MNHEY and CDR2 SVGAGI. V gave up 2 bases and J gave up 0 bases, with 11 bases separating them. In DNA form, the CDR3 reads TGTGCCAGCAGTTACGGCGGGTCCGTAGCCAAAAACATTCAGTACTTC. Protein: CASSYGGSVAKNIQYF.

The chain uses TRBV6-6 and TRBJ1-1; D is uncertain. Germline CDR1 MNHNY, CDR2 SVGAGI (reference sequence). This CDR3 spans 14 amino acids. The germline V and J ends were trimmed by 0 bases and 8 bases, with 13 bases remaining between them. The CDR3, as DNA: TGTGCCAGCAGTTACTCCGGTATGGACCCCGAAGCTTTCTTT. Residues: CASSYSGMDPEAFF.

The table lists this clonotype with a few counts. V usage is TRBV28 and J usage is TRBJ1-3; D not resolved. Germline values: CDR1 MDHEN, CDR2 SYDVKM. Trimming pared 7 bases from V and 4 bases from J, leaving 14 bases between. This CDR3 spans 14 amino acids. For the CDR3, the DNA is TGTGCCAGCAACACCTCTCGCACGGGAAACACCATATATTTT. It is translated as CASNTSRTGNTIYF.

Many counts were recorded for this clonotype. J is TRBJ2-1 and V is TRBV5-1, with 7 bases matching TRBD1. V lost 4 bases and J lost 8; bases outside the gene matches: 9. CDR3 size: 14 residues. Germline V lookup: CDR1 SGHRS, CDR2 YFSETQ. CDR3 in DNA: TGCGCCAGCAGCCCAGGGGACAGCAGAGATGAGCAGTTCTTC. As protein: CASSPGDSRDEQFF.

At least ten counts were recorded for this clonotype. The chain couples TRBV18 to TRBJ1-2, with a possible D match to TRBD1 (5 bases). V lost 2 bases, J lost 2 bases, and 6 bases lay in between. Per germline, CDR1 KGHSH and CDR2 LQKENI. CDR3 length: 13 amino acids. For the CDR3, the DNA is TGTGCCAGCTCACCAGGGGACAACTATGGCTACACCTTC. Translation gives CASSPGDNYGYTF.

On this clonotype itself: A junction boundary mismatches the germline segment, possibly from a read error. The chain is built from TRBV6-6 and TRBJ2-7, with D possibly TRBD2 on 6 matching bases. The CDR3 is made up of 12 amino acids. CDR1 is MNHNY, CDR2 SVGAGI, per germline (reference sequence). The CDR3, as DNA: TGTGCCAGCAGTAGGACTACCAACGAGCATCACTTC. Translating it yields CASSRTTNEHHF.